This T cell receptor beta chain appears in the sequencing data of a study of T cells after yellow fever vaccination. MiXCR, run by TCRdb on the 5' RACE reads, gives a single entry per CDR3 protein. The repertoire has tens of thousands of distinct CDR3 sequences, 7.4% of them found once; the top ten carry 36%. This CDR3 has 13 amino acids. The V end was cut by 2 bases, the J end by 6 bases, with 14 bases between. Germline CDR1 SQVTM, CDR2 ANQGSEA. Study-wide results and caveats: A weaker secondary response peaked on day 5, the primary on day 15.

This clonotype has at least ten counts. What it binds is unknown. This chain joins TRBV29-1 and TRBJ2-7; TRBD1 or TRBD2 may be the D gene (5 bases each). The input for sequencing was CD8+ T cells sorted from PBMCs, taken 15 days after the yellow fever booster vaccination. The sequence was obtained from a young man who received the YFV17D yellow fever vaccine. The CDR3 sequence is CSVERDEGFEQYF. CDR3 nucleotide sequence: TGCAGCGTTGAAAGGGACGAGGGATTCGAGCAGTACTTC.